The subject of this entry is one TCR beta chain. The record originates from a study of PD-1 blockade in classical Hodgkin lymphoma. Generated by immunoSEQ multiplex PCR, the TCRdb table keeps only in-frame clones and is missing some. This sample has about 30,000 clones, with 71% found just once. V lost 4 bases and J lost 14; bases outside the gene matches: 10. Germline V gene sequence: CDR1 LNHDA, CDR2 SQIVND (reference sequence). This CDR3 has 13 amino acids. Every one of the patients relapsed after autologous stem cell transplantation (brentuximab vedotin exposure was variable). The chain links TRBV19 to TRBJ1-2, with 10 bases identical to TRBD1. The receptor's source is a human donor with classical Hodgkin lymphoma. The sequences come from peripheral blood mononuclear cells (PBMCs), collected before the second cycle of nivolumab. The DNA for the CDR3 is TGTGCCAGTAGTACCTCGACAGGGGGCGCATCAACCTTC. It specifies CASSTSTGGASTF.